These 8 T cell receptor beta chains were all obtained from the same sample, sequenced in a study of blood T cell repertoires in COVID-19. Sequenced by immunoSEQ multiplex PCR; TCRdb stores in-frame clones only, minus some. The table has just over 650,000 clones, approximately 90% seen once. Specimen: peripheral blood. Source of these receptors: a young woman with acute or convalescent COVID-19.

The rearrangement joins TRBV20-1 to TRBJ1-2; 10 bases match TRBD1. Germline CDR1 is DFQATT and CDR2 is SNEGSKA (reference sequence). Germline trimming cut 3 bases from V and 3 bases from J; bases unmatched to any gene: 4. The length of the CDR3 is 14 residues. CDR3 sequence (DNA): TGCAGTGCTAGTAGGGACAGGGGTTACTATGGCTACACCTTC. Amino acid sequence: CSASRDRGYYGYTF.

The gene calls are TRBV5-4 and TRBJ2-6; a weak D match, TRBD2 (5 bases). Germline-derived CDR1 and CDR2 are SGHNT and YYREEE (reference sequence). CDR3 length: 14 residues. Trimming took off 9 bases at V and 6 bases at J, with 16 bases between the two ends. The CDR3 sequence is CATSGLPKANVLTF. In nucleotides, the CDR3 is TGTGCCACCTCCGGACTGCCGAAGGCCAACGTCCTGACTTTC.

This sequence joins TRBV3-1 (or the pseudogene TRBV3-2) and TRBJ2-3, with TRBD2 matching over 12 bases. Germline CDR1 LGHDT, CDR2 YNNKEL (reference sequence). After removal of 4 bases from V and 1 base from J, the junction contained 18 bases not matched to a gene. The length of the CDR3 is 21 residues. The CDR3: CASSPRTASGGGSGGTDTQYF. CDR3 DNA: TGTGCCAGCAGCCCCCGTACCGCTAGCGGGGGGGGCAGTGGTGGCACAGATACGCAGTATTTT.

V usage is TRBV27 and J usage is TRBJ1-5; D possibly corresponds to TRBD1 (5 bases). The ends were cut back, 5 bases at V and 7 bases at J, with 18 bases in the middle. Germline values: CDR1 MNHEY, CDR2 SMNVEV (reference sequence). CDR3 length: 15 amino acids. CDR3 residues: CASSIHSGVSQPQHF. The CDR3 DNA is TGTGCCAGCAGTATCCATTCGGGGGTAAGCCAGCCCCAGCATTTT.

This rearrangement joins TRBV18 to TRBJ1-1, with D tentatively TRBD1 (6 bases). Germline V lookup: CDR1 KGHSH, CDR2 LQKENI. CDR3 length equals 13 residues. V lost 8 bases to trimming and J lost 1 base, with 11 bases between them. CDR3 bases: TGTGCCAGCGGGCAGACAGGGAACACTGAAGCTTTCTTT. This encodes CASGQTGNTEAFF.

The rearrangement links TRBV3-1 (or the pseudogene TRBV3-2) to TRBJ1-2; 7 nucleotides align to TRBD1. J was trimmed by 7 bases and V by 7 bases; bases with no gene match: 9. Germline loops: CDR1 LGHDT, CDR2 YNNKEL (reference sequence). The CDR3 runs 13 residues. The CDR3 DNA is TGTGCCAGCACACAGACAGGGCTAGGTGGCTACACCTTC. It yields the protein CASTQTGLGGYTF.

This chain uses TRBV7-2 with TRBJ1-6; 7 nucleotides agree with TRBD1. This CDR3 spans 16 amino acids. Per the germline V gene, CDR1 is SGHTA and CDR2 is FQGNSA. V gave up 5 bases and J gave up 10 bases; unmatched junction bases: 14. In DNA, the CDR3 is TGTGCCAGCAGCCCCGTAGGCAGGGGGAATCAATCACCCCTCCACTTT. It codes for CASSPVGRGNQSPLHF.

V is TRBV9 and J is TRBJ2-7; the match to TRBD2 covers 12 bases. CDR1 is SGDLS, CDR2 YYNGEE, per germline. The CDR3 is made up of 16 amino acids. V was clipped by 4 bases and J by 2 bases; unmatched bases: 7. The CDR3 bases are TGTGCCAGCAGCTCCTCCCGACTAGCGGGGGCCTACGAGCAGTACTTC. Residues: CASSSSRLAGAYEQYF.